The next 13 T cell receptor beta chains were all read from a single sample in a study of shared clonotypes between healthy human individuals (dated by TCRdb to 2020 to 2022). Library creation used the immunoSEQ multiplex PCR assay. The source is immuneACCESS, and TCRdb retained only in-frame sequences with V and J called. Part of the clones is not carried over; for the studies checked, unresolved V genes explain less than half of this, and the remainder is unexplained. The sample data list approximately 2.4 million clones, and roughly 95% of these were observed just once. 0.13% of the sample is held by the ten biggest clonotypes. The source material was naive CD4+ T cells sorted from blood. Read against the paper, the sample's cell subset or site label means: CD45RA+ positively selected. These receptors were taken from a man aged 18 to 29 in good health.

A word on this clone: The same CDR3 can be traced to other DNA sequences in this sample. This chain connects TRBV6-5 to TRBJ1-6; TRBD1 agrees at 9 bases. From germline, CDR1 is MNHEY and CDR2 SVGAGI. With 0 bases clipped from V and 10 bases from J, the junction kept 4 bases outside the gene matches. This CDR3 has 15 amino acids. The CDR3 loop reads CASSYSRTGVSPLHF. In DNA form, the CDR3 reads TGTGCCAGCAGTTACTCAAGGACAGGGGTCTCACCCCTCCACTTT.

The V call is TRBV6-5, the J call TRBJ1-2; 7 nucleotides line up with TRBD1. The CDR3 is 14 amino acids. From germline, CDR1 is MNHEY and CDR2 SVGAGI. Trimming at V came to 4 bases and at J to 8 bases, leaving 10 bases not matched to a gene. CDR3 loop: CASSSPGQPPGYTF. For the CDR3, the DNA is TGTGCCAGCAGTTCCCCGGGACAGCCCCCGGGCTACACCTTC.

The chain uses TRBV7-2 and TRBJ2-3; D is ambiguous. The V and J ends lost 1 base and 2 bases respectively, with 7 bases between them. The CDR3 runs 14 residues. Looked up from germline, CDR1 is SGHTA and CDR2 is FQGNSA. The CDR3 DNA is TGTGCCAGCAGCTTAGAGCCCTACACAGATACGCAGTATTTT. It specifies CASSLEPYTDTQYF.

This clone was picked up one time. This sequence joins TRBV5-1 and TRBJ2-2; D possibly corresponds to TRBD1 (6 bases). The CDR3 covers 15 residues. From germline, CDR1 is SGHRS and CDR2 YFSETQ. V lost 0 bases, J lost 7 bases, and 13 bases lay in between. CDR3 sequence (DNA): TGCGCCAGCAGCTTGGCCATACAGGGCAGCGGGGAGCTGTTTTTT. This translates into CASSLAIQGSGELFF.

The chain is built from TRBV7-2 and TRBJ1-6, with D perhaps matching TRBD1 (5 bases). The V and J ends lost 2 bases and 7 bases respectively, with 12 bases between them. The CDR3 runs 15 residues. CDR1 and CDR2 (germline): SGHTA, FQGNSA. The CDR3 here is CASSLQGGLNSPLHF. The DNA of the CDR3 is TGTGCCAGCAGCTTACAGGGCGGCCTGAATTCACCCCTCCACTTT.

About this clone itself: Different DNA sequences within this sample yield the same CDR3. The chain couples TRBV7-2 to TRBJ1-5, with D uncertain. Trimming shortened V by 1 base and J by 3 bases, and 4 bases separated the two germline ends. CDR1 is SGHTA and CDR2 is FQGNSA in the germline V gene. This CDR3 spans 13 amino acids. The CDR3 here is CASSLGTNQPQHF. CDR3 coding DNA: TGTGCCAGCAGCTTAGGCACCAATCAGCCCCAGCATTTT.

The V and J genes are TRBV30 and TRBJ1-4, with D hard to call. The germline V and J ends were trimmed by 3 bases and 0 bases, with 11 bases remaining between them. CDR3 size: 15 residues. Germline lookup yields CDR1 GTSNPN and CDR2 SVGIG (reference sequence). The CDR3 loop is CAWSGESPTNEKLFF. CDR3 sequence (DNA): TGTGCCTGGAGCGGCGAAAGCCCAACTAATGAAAAACTGTTTTTT.

The chain links TRBV19 to TRBJ2-6, with 7 positions matching TRBD2. Germline CDR1 and CDR2: LNHDA and SQIVND (reference sequence). The CDR3 has 19 residues. V lost 3 bases, J lost 0 bases, and 11 bases stayed unmatched. The CDR3 region has the DNA TGTGCCAGTAGTATTTTGGGGGGACTACCCACCTCTGGGGCCAACGTCCTGACTTTC. It specifies CASSILGGLPTSGANVLTF.

The CDR3: CASSQETGLSYEQYF. The CDR3 nucleotides are TGCGCCAGCAGCCAAGAAACAGGGCTCTCCTACGAGCAGTACTTC. The chain links TRBV4-3 to TRBJ2-7; the D gene is possibly TRBD1 (6 bases). Trimming took 0 bases from V and 0 from J, leaving 9 bases between them. The germline gives CDR1 LGHNA, CDR2 YSLEER. The CDR3 consists of 15 residues.

The chain combines TRBV6-5 with TRBJ2-3; 7 bases fit TRBD2. Germline lookup yields CDR1 MNHEY and CDR2 SVGAGI. Trimming removed 10 bases from V and 2 bases from J; junction bases left unmatched: 6. The CDR3 has 13 amino acids. CDR3 DNA: TGTGCCACCAAGCGGGACCCCACAGATACGCAGTATTTT. Its protein product is CATKRDPTDTQYF.

The V gene is TRBV25-1, the J gene TRBJ1-4, with 10 bases aligning to TRBD1. The germline V gene has CDR1 MGHDK and CDR2 SYGVNS. The CDR3 is 17 amino acids. Trimming at V came to 6 bases and at J to 6 bases, leaving 13 bases not matched to a gene. CDR3 DNA: TGTGCCAGCAGGAGGAGGGGGACAGGGGATGTTTATGAAAAACTGTTTTTT. It is translated as CASRRRGTGDVYEKLFF.

The chain has TRBV9 and TRBJ1-1; D not resolved. V lost 4 bases and J 1 base, leaving 11 bases between the germline ends. Germline V gene sequence: CDR1 SGDLS, CDR2 YYNGEE. The CDR3 is 14 residues long. CDR3 DNA: TGTGCCAGCAGCCCCCGGCCGGCGAACACTGAAGCTTTCTTT. The encoded protein is CASSPRPANTEAFF. The whole variable domain, remainder taken from reference TRBV9 and TRBJ1-1, is DSGVTQTPKHLITATGQRVTLRCSPRSGDLSVYWYQQSLDQGLQFLIQYYNGEERAKGNILERFSAQQFPDLHSELNLSSLELGDSALYFCASSPRPANTEAFFGQGTRLTVV.

The genes are TRBV5-1 and TRBJ2-2; D remains ambiguous. CDR3 length equals 19 residues. V lost 6 bases and J 0 bases, leaving 24 bases between the germline ends. The germline CDR1 and CDR2 sequences are SGHRS and YFSETQ. The CDR3 loop reads CASIILSNRRLANTGELFF. For the CDR3, the DNA is TGCGCCAGCATAATCTTATCGAACCGGAGACTCGCGAACACCGGGGAGCTGTTTTTT. Drawing the rest from reference TRBV5-1 and TRBJ2-2, the complete variable domain is KAGVTQTPRYLIKTRGQQVTLSCSPISGHRSVSWYQQTPGQGLQFLFEYFSETQRNKGNFPGRFSGRQFSNSRSEMNVSTLELGDSALYLCASIILSNRRLANTGELFFGEGSRLTVL.